This TCR beta chain was identified during a study of blood T cell repertoires in COVID-19. Authors' data handling: Cell counts per sample came from amplifying reference gene primers. The table came from immunoSEQ multiplex PCR; TCRdb's copy has only in-frame clones and leaves some out. The DNA gave D and trimming, while V, J and clone size come from that table. The sample yields fewer than 150,000 clones, around nine tenths seen once. This clone showed up just a few times. Trimming stripped 3 bases from V and 5 bases from J, with 12 bases between. This CDR3 spans 14 amino acids. CDR1 is KGHDR and CDR2 is SFDVKD in the germline V gene.

The source is a middle-aged man with active or convalescent COVID-19. The sequenced sample was peripheral blood. The chain has TRBV24-1 and TRBJ2-5; a weak D match, TRBD2 (5 bases). The CDR3 DNA reads as TGTGCCACCAGTGATCGGACTGGCTGGGAGACCCAGTACTTC. It translates to CATSDRTGWETQYF.